These 27 T cell receptor beta chains came from one sample sequenced in a study of blood T cells in healthy people across ages. A second PCR of 7 to 11 cycles used a sample-barcoded 5' primer and a J-beta primer mix. Each CDR3 protein is one row after TCRdb ran MiXCR on the 5' RACE reads. The sample includes 1.5 million to 2 million distinct CDR3 sequences, less than 50% of them seen just once. What was sequenced was blood. These receptors were obtained from a woman aged 40-49 years in good health.

V is TRBV5-1 and J is TRBJ2-7; D tentatively reads TRBD1 or TRBD2 (6 bases each). Germline V CDR1 and CDR2: SGHRS, YFSETQ. The V gene lost 0 bases and the J gene lost 4 bases, with 17 bases spanning the gap. The CDR3 contains 16 residues. The CDR3 coding sequence is TGCGCCAGCAGCTTGGCGGGGGCGGAACCCGAGTACGAGCAGTACTTC. Translating gives CASSLAGAEPEYEQYF.

The chain combines TRBV20-1 with TRBJ2-7; D not certain. This CDR3 spans 12 amino acids. Between the trimmed V and J ends, which lost 5 bases and 2 bases, there was a span of 10 bases. Germline V gives CDR1 DFQATT, CDR2 SNEGSKA (reference sequence). The CDR3 here is CSAESGTYEQYF. The CDR3 DNA sequence: TGCAGTGCTGAGTCAGGAACCTACGAGCAGTACTTC.

This clonotype has a count of ten or more. The chain links TRBV24-1 to TRBJ2-1, with D unresolved. This CDR3 is 11 amino acids long. Per germline, CDR1 KGHDR and CDR2 SFDVKD. Trimming took off 6 bases at V and 7 bases at J, with 6 bases between the two ends. CDR3 nucleotides: TGTGCCACCAGTCTGTTAAATGAGCAGTTCTTC. It yields the protein CATSLLNEQFF.

V usage is TRBV6-6 and J usage is TRBJ2-1; a possible D gene is TRBD2 (6 bases). The CDR3 length is 12 residues. Trimming cost V 7 bases and J 6 bases, with 10 bases left between them. Germline V gene sequence: CDR1 MNHNY, CDR2 SVGAGI (reference sequence). CDR3 sequence (DNA): TGTGCCAGCACCTACGGGGGCAATGAGCAGTTCTTC. It specifies CASTYGGNEQFF.

The chain has TRBV29-1 and TRBJ2-5; 8 bases are a match to TRBD1. The CDR3 runs 14 residues. The germline V gene has CDR1 SQVTM and CDR2 ANQGSEA. V dropped 7 bases and J dropped 2; count of bases not matched to a gene: 9. The CDR3 loop is CSGRDRGPQETQYF. The CDR3 nucleotides read TGCAGCGGACGAGACAGGGGCCCGCAAGAGACCCAGTACTTC.

The rearrangement links TRBV7-9 to TRBJ2-1; D gene unclear. Germline loops: CDR1 SEHNR, CDR2 FQNEAQ (reference sequence). Trimming left V 0 bases short and J 3 bases short, with 9 bases between. The CDR3 has 15 amino acids. As DNA, the CDR3 is TGTGCCAGCAGCTTAGCGTTGGTAGTCTACAATGAGCAGTTCTTC. The encoded protein is CASSLALVVYNEQFF. The full variable domain, completed using reference TRBV7-9 and TRBJ2-1, is DTGVSQNPRHKITKRGQNVTFRCDPISEHNRLYWYRQTLGQGPEFLTYFQNEAQLEKSRLLSDRFSAERPKGSFSTLEIQRTEQGDSAMYLCASSLALVVYNEQFFGPGTRLTVL.

This clonotype was recorded a few times. The gene calls are TRBV6-2 or TRBV6-3 and TRBJ2-5, with D maybe TRBD2 (5 bases). V was trimmed by 3 bases and J by 1 base, leaving 15 bases between them. The CDR3 extends over 16 amino acids. Germline CDR1 and CDR2: MNHEY and SVGEGT. CDR3 DNA: TGTGCCAGCAGTTATGACGGGGTTCTGATCCAAGAGACCCAGTACTTC. This encodes CASSYDGVLIQETQYF.

This chain uses TRBV7-2 with TRBJ2-5; D possibly corresponds to TRBD1 (6 bases). V shed 4 bases and J shed 0 bases, with 15 bases lying between them. The CDR3 has 16 residues. The germline V gene encodes CDR1 SGHTA and CDR2 FQGNSA. This CDR3 is CASSSRDNLYQETQYF. CDR3 nucleotides: TGTGCCAGCAGCTCCCGGGACAACCTGTACCAAGAGACCCAGTACTTC.

The chain combines TRBV18 with TRBJ1-4; D call uncertain. The CDR3 has 15 residues. Trimming shortened V by 3 bases and J by 4 bases, and 12 bases separated the two germline ends. Germline V gives CDR1 KGHSH, CDR2 LQKENI. The CDR3 DNA sequence: TGTGCCAGCTCACCCAGCGGGCCGAATAATGAAAAACTGTTTTTT. As protein: CASSPSGPNNEKLFF.

This clonotype appeared a few times. The rearrangement joins TRBV7-2 to TRBJ2-7, with TRBD1 matching over 8 bases. This CDR3 contains 14 residues. J lost 3 bases, V lost 4 bases, and 5 bases had no gene match. Germline-derived CDR1 and CDR2 are SGHTA and FQGNSA. This chain's CDR3 is CASSSRDRIYEQYF. The DNA for the CDR3 is TGTGCCAGCAGCTCCAGGGACAGGATCTACGAGCAGTACTTC.

The table lists this clonotype with a few counts. V gene TRBV20-1 combines with J gene TRBJ2-3; the match to TRBD2 covers 10 bases. This CDR3 contains 22 residues. Losses at the gene ends were 0 bases for V and 0 bases for J; bases not matched to a gene: 21. CDR1 DFQATT and CDR2 SNEGSKA come from the germline V gene (reference sequence). The CDR3 coding sequence is TGCAGTGCTAGAGATACCGTTACTAGCGGGATAAAACTAAACCCTAGCACAGATACGCAGTATTTT. Residues: CSARDTVTSGIKLNPSTDTQYF.

A few counts support this clonotype. V usage is TRBV6-5 and J usage is TRBJ2-5; the match to TRBD2 covers 10 bases. Germline V CDR1 and CDR2: MNHEY, SVGAGI. The CDR3 length is 16 residues. Trimming cost V 6 bases and J 5 bases; bases outside gene matches: 12. Here the CDR3 reads CASRRTLAGFGETQYF. The CDR3 DNA follows: TGTGCCAGCAGACGAACACTAGCGGGGTTCGGTGAGACCCAGTACTTC.

J is TRBJ1-5 and V is TRBV20-1; D may be TRBD1 (5 bases). Trimming removed 3 bases from V and 6 bases from J, with 18 bases in between. This CDR3 has 15 residues. CDR1 DFQATT and CDR2 SNEGSKA come from the germline V gene (reference sequence). The CDR3 protein is CSASRGMGDGQPQHF. DNA of the CDR3: TGCAGTGCTAGTAGGGGAATGGGAGATGGTCAGCCCCAGCATTTT.

This clonotype came up once. The V call is TRBV10-3, the J call TRBJ2-1; a weak D match, TRBD2 (7 bases). The CDR3 loop spans 14 amino acids. Germline lookup yields CDR1 ENHRY and CDR2 SYGVKD. Trimming stripped 10 bases from V and 8 bases from J, with 21 bases between. CDR3 nucleotides: TGTGCCACCTGTGGGGGCGGGGGAGGAGATGAGCAGTTCTTC. Residues: CATCGGGGGDEQFF.

The chain combines TRBV5-6 with TRBJ2-2; maybe TRBD1 (5 bases). This CDR3 spans 16 amino acids. V lost 0 bases, J lost 3 bases, and 12 bases lay in between. CDR1 SGHDT and CDR2 YYEEEE come from the germline V gene. The CDR3 spells CASSLGFDSYTGELFF. DNA of the CDR3: TGTGCCAGCAGCTTGGGTTTCGACAGTTACACCGGGGAGCTGTTTTTT.

This clonotype occurred a few times. The chain recombines TRBV20-1 with TRBJ1-6; D is unclear. Germline V gene lookup returns CDR1 DFQATT and CDR2 SNEGSKA (reference sequence). The CDR3 is 14 amino acids. V was cut by 4 bases and J by 3 bases, with 10 bases left in between. This chain's CDR3 is CSAKGDIYNSPLHF. Written as DNA, the CDR3 is TGCAGTGCTAAAGGCGACATCTATAATTCACCCCTCCACTTT.

The sample holds a few counts of this clonotype. The V and J genes are TRBV27 and TRBJ2-1; the D is unclear. V gave up 0 bases and J gave up 1 base, with 7 bases separating them. This CDR3 is built from 15 residues. CDR1 and CDR2 from the germline V gene are MNHEY and SMNVEV (reference sequence). CDR3 loop: CASSLSDWSYNEQFF. In DNA form, the CDR3 reads TGTGCCAGCAGTTTATCCGACTGGTCCTACAATGAGCAGTTCTTC.

The chain uses TRBV27 and TRBJ1-1; D possibly corresponds to TRBD1 (5 bases). V lost 1 base and J 0 bases, leaving 9 bases between the germline ends. The CDR3 is made up of 15 amino acids. Germline V lookup: CDR1 MNHEY, CDR2 SMNVEV (reference sequence). CDR3 in amino acids: CASSLLGDVNTEAFF. In nucleotides, the CDR3 is TGTGCCAGCAGTTTATTGGGGGATGTGAACACTGAAGCTTTCTTT.

This clonotype has a count of ten or more. V usage is TRBV20-1 and J usage is TRBJ1-6; D unresolved. V was cut by 2 bases and J by 8 bases, with 4 bases left in between. The CDR3 consists of 11 residues. CDR1 is DFQATT, CDR2 SNEGSKA, per germline (reference sequence). The CDR3 DNA reads TGCAGTGCTAGAAAAGATTCACCCCTCCACTTT. Translating it yields CSARKDSPLHF.

The chain employs TRBV9 and TRBJ2-3, with D perhaps matching TRBD1 (6 bases). Trimming removed 6 bases at V and 0 bases at J, with 14 bases between. The CDR3 is 15 amino acids. Germline V gene data show CDR1 as SGDLS and CDR2 as YYNGEE. In DNA, the CDR3 is TGTGCCAGCAAACAGGGACGTCCGAGCACAGATACGCAGTATTTT. This codes for CASKQGRPSTDTQYF.

The rearrangement uses TRBV20-1 and TRBJ2-3; D not certain. This CDR3 contains 14 residues. CDR1 is DFQATT, CDR2 SNEGSKA, per germline (reference sequence). V was cut by 3 bases and J by 6 bases, with 16 bases left in between. Written as DNA, the CDR3 is TGCAGTGCTAGTCCCCCCACGAGTTCGGATACGCAGTATTTT. Protein sequence: CSASPPTSSDTQYF.

This clonotype has only one observation. The CDR3 protein is CSVGRGPYEKLFF. In DNA form, the CDR3 reads TGCAGCGTTGGCAGGGGCCCCTATGAAAAACTGTTTTTT. This chain uses TRBV29-1 with TRBJ1-4, with a weak D call TRBD1 (6 bases). This CDR3 spans 13 amino acids. Germline CDR1 is SQVTM and CDR2 is ANQGSEA. V lost 4 bases, J lost 6 bases, and 12 bases lay in between.

In this sample, this clonotype turned up a few times. The V call is TRBV6-6, the J call TRBJ2-1; D may be TRBD2 (6 bases). Germline V CDR1 and CDR2: MNHNY, SVGAGI (reference sequence). The V end was cut by 0 bases, the J end by 4 bases, with 16 bases between. The CDR3 runs 17 residues. As DNA, the CDR3 is TGTGCCAGCAGTTACTCGACCCCGGGAGAAATTTACAATGAGCAGTTCTTC. Amino acid sequence: CASSYSTPGEIYNEQFF.

This clonotype has only one observation. This chain links TRBV4-3 with TRBJ2-1; 12 nucleotides line up with TRBD2. Germline trimming cut 0 bases from V and 4 bases from J; bases unmatched to any gene: 4. Per germline, CDR1 LGHNA and CDR2 YSLEER. The length of the CDR3 is 17 residues. Written as DNA, the CDR3 is TGCGCCAGCAGCCAAGATCGGACTAGCGGGGCGTACAATGAGCAGTTCTTC. Protein product: CASSQDRTSGAYNEQFF.

This clonotype was detected ten times or more. V and J are TRBV20-1 and TRBJ2-7; TRBD1 might be the D (5 bases). The V end lost 0 bases, the J end lost 2 bases, and 14 bases lay between the germline ends. This CDR3 has 15 amino acids. The germline V gene has CDR1 DFQATT and CDR2 SNEGSKA (reference sequence). CDR3 nucleotide sequence: TGCAGTGCTAGAGATTCGGCAGGGCTAACCTACGAGCAGTACTTC. Translating it yields CSARDSAGLTYEQYF.

As regards this clonotype: The junction departs from germline at one end; a sequencing error may be responsible. This chain uses TRBV18 with TRBJ2-7, with 8 bases that match TRBD1. The germline gives CDR1 KGHSH, CDR2 LQKENI. CDR3 size: 15 residues. CDR3 amino acids: CASAPDRDGNAGQYF. The CDR3 bases are TGTGCCAGCGCACCGGACAGGGATGGTAACGCGGGGCAGTACTTC. Full variable domain (remainder filled in from reference TRBV18 and TRBJ2-7): NAGVMQNPRHLVRRRGQEARLRCSPMKGHSHVYWYRQLPEEGLKFMVYLQKENIIDESGMPKERFSAEFPKEGPSILRIQQVVRGDSAAYFCASAPDRDGNAGQYFGPGTRLTVT.

The chain is built from TRBV6-1 and TRBJ1-2, with TRBD1 matching 9 bases. The CDR3 sequence is 15 residues long. V trimming: 4 bases; J trimming: 7 bases; junction bases outside the gene matches: 10. In germline, CDR1 is MNHNS, CDR2 SASEGT. The CDR3 loop reads CASSGRDRDTSGYTF. The CDR3, as DNA: TGTGCCAGCAGTGGCCGGGACAGGGACACCTCTGGCTACACCTTC.